Following are 30 T cell receptor beta chains from one sample sequenced in a study of cytomegalovirus exposure and HLA in healthy donors. Assay used: immunoSEQ multiplex PCR; TCRdb lists only in-frame clones, some missing. This sample has some 170,000 clones; around nine tenths occur once, and the top ten carry about 7.2%. Sequenced sample: PBMCs. All receptors come from a man aged 30-40 years in good health and CMV-seropositive.

This chain uses TRBV7-6 with TRBJ2-5; D remains ambiguous. The germline V and J ends were trimmed by 1 base and 2 bases, with 17 bases remaining between them. Per the germline V gene, CDR1 is SGHVS and CDR2 is FNYEAQ. This CDR3 has 17 amino acids. CDR3 loop: CASSLELSALGQETQYF. CDR3 nucleotide sequence: TGTGCCAGCAGCTTAGAATTATCCGCCCTCGGGCAAGAGACCCAGTACTTC.

V gene TRBV29-1 combines with J gene TRBJ2-1; TRBD1 aligns across 7 bases. Germline lookup yields CDR1 SQVTM and CDR2 ANQGSEA. The CDR3 runs to 13 residues. V was pared by 7 bases and J by 3 bases, with 6 bases of the junction left unmatched. In nucleotides, the CDR3 is TGCAGCGCCCCCGGGACAGACTACAATGAGCAGTTCTTC. It translates to CSAPGTDYNEQFF.

The chain joins TRBV7-2 to TRBJ1-3; D call uncertain. CDR1 SGHTA and CDR2 FQGNSA come from the germline V gene. This CDR3 has 15 residues. V was trimmed by 1 base and J by 4 bases, leaving 11 bases between them. The CDR3 loop is CASSLGPPGGNTIYF. CDR3 sequence (DNA): TGTGCCAGCAGCTTAGGGCCTCCCGGCGGAAACACCATATATTTT. The variable domain in full, with the rest retrieved from reference TRBV7-2 and TRBJ1-3, is GAGVSQSPSNKVTEKGKDVELRCDPISGHTALYWYRQSLGQGLEFLIYFQGNSAPDKSGLPSDRFSAERTGGSVSTLTIQRTQQEDSAVYLCASSLGPPGGNTIYFGEGSWLTVV.

This chain links TRBV28 with TRBJ2-2, with no clear D. CDR1 MDHEN and CDR2 SYDVKM come from the germline V gene. There are 13 residues in the CDR3. Trimming pared 8 bases from V and 9 bases from J, leaving 16 bases between. The CDR3 DNA reads as TGTGCCAGCGGCCCAGCGTACACTAGGGAGCTGTTTTTT. It encodes CASGPAYTRELFF. Drawing the rest from reference TRBV28 and TRBJ2-2, the complete variable domain is DVKVTQSSRYLVKRTGEKVFLECVQDMDHENMFWYRQDPGLGLRLIYFSYDVKMKEKGDIPEGYSVSREKKERFSLILESASTNQTSMYLCASGPAYTRELFFGEGSRLTVL.

The V call is TRBV5-1, the J call TRBJ2-1; 7 positions match TRBD2. This CDR3 is built from 14 residues. Germline CDR1 SGHRS, CDR2 YFSETQ. With V trimmed by 3 bases and J by 4 bases, 4 bases remained unmatched. CDR3 loop: CASSSGGGYNEQFF. The CDR3 DNA is TGCGCCAGCAGCTCGGGGGGAGGGTACAATGAGCAGTTCTTC.

The chain carries TRBV6-5 and TRBJ2-3; no clear D. Germline CDR1 MNHEY, CDR2 SVGAGI. The CDR3 contains 13 residues. Deletions cut 6 bases from V and 2 bases from J, with 9 bases between. The CDR3 region has the DNA TGTGCCAGCAGCCAGACCCACACAGATACGCAGTATTTT. This codes for CASSQTHTDTQYF.

The V call is TRBV19, the J call TRBJ2-1; 8 positions match TRBD2. Germline loops: CDR1 LNHDA, CDR2 SQIVND (reference sequence). CDR3 length: 16 residues. The junction had 8 bases not matched to a gene; V was cut back by 6 bases and J by 1 base. The CDR3 DNA sequence: TGTGCCAGTAGCCCCACCGGCGGGAGGTCCTACAATGAGCAGTTCTTC. This encodes CASSPTGGRSYNEQFF.

The V call is TRBV6-5, the J call TRBJ2-3; a weak D match, TRBD1 (5 bases). The germline gives CDR1 MNHEY, CDR2 SVGAGI. Trimming removed 2 bases at V and 2 bases at J, with 8 bases between. This CDR3 has 14 amino acids. The DNA for the CDR3 is TGTGCCAGCAGTTACAGGGGCCCCACAGATACGCAGTATTTT. It codes for CASSYRGPTDTQYF.

The sample holds one count of this clone. The J gene is TRBJ1-4, the V gene TRBV5-1; D is perhaps TRBD1 (5 bases). CDR1 is SGHRS, CDR2 YFSETQ, per germline. V gave up 5 bases and J gave up 8 bases, with 10 bases separating them. The CDR3 is 12 residues long. CDR3 DNA: TGCGCCAGCAGGACAGAAGGAGAAAAACTGTTTTTT. Residues: CASRTEGEKLFF. Full variable domain (remainder filled in from reference TRBV5-1 and TRBJ1-4): KAGVTQTPRYLIKTRGQQVTLSCSPISGHRSVSWYQQTPGQGLQFLFEYFSETQRNKGNFPGRFSGRQFSNSRSEMNVSTLELGDSALYLCASRTEGEKLFFGSGTQLSVL.

The chain recombines TRBV2 with TRBJ2-1, with unresolved D. Germline V gene data show CDR1 as SNHLY and CDR2 as FYNNEI. The CDR3 has 12 residues. With 3 bases removed from V and 7 bases from J, the gap between germline ends came to 7 bases. CDR3 sequence (DNA): TGTGCCAGCAGTGATAGCTTAAATGAGCAGTTCTTC. Translated, it gives CASSDSLNEQFF.

The V call is TRBV19, the J call TRBJ1-5, with TRBD1 identical over 8 bases. Germline V gene data show CDR1 as LNHDA and CDR2 as SQIVND (reference sequence). V lost 5 bases to trimming and J lost 0 bases; unmatched junction nucleotides: 3. The CDR3 is 15 residues long. The CDR3 region is CASSAGQGSNQPQHF. The CDR3 DNA sequence: TGTGCCAGTAGTGCCGGACAGGGTAGCAATCAGCCCCAGCATTTT.

V gene TRBV13 combines with J gene TRBJ2-5, with 12 nucleotides matching TRBD1. The V segment lost 5 bases and the J segment 4 bases; nucleotides outside the gene matches: 11. The germline CDR1 and CDR2 sequences are PRHDT and FYEKMQ (reference sequence). The CDR3 has 17 amino acids. Here the CDR3 reads CASSPPPGTGGRETQYF. The CDR3 DNA sequence: TGTGCCAGCAGCCCCCCTCCCGGGACAGGGGGCCGAGAGACCCAGTACTTC.

Only a few counts were recorded for this clone. The chain uses TRBV5-4 and TRBJ2-4; possible D gene TRBD2, 5 bases. V was cut by 6 bases and J by 5 bases, with 12 bases left in between. Per the germline V gene, CDR1 is SGHNT and CDR2 is YYREEE (reference sequence). This CDR3 spans 13 amino acids. CDR3 amino acids: CASNLGGQNIQYF. The CDR3 DNA follows: TGTGCCAGCAACCTTGGAGGACAAAACATTCAGTACTTC.

The chain carries TRBV5-1 and TRBJ2-7; 9 bases are a match to TRBD1. With 1 base clipped from V and 7 bases from J, the junction kept 12 bases outside the gene matches. CDR1 SGHRS and CDR2 YFSETQ come from the germline V gene. CDR3 size: 16 residues. The CDR3 nucleotides are TGCGCCAGCAGCTTGAGACCCCGGGACAGGGTCGAGGAGCAGTACTTC. Its protein product is CASSLRPRDRVEEQYF.

V and J are TRBV19 and TRBJ2-7, with 9 bases that match TRBD1. The V segment lost 6 bases and the J segment 5 bases; nucleotides outside the gene matches: 11. Germline V gene data show CDR1 as LNHDA and CDR2 as SQIVND (reference sequence). The CDR3 has 15 amino acids. For the CDR3, the DNA is TGTGCCAGTAGCGAAAGACAGGGGGTGCGTCACGAGCAGTACTTC. Translated, it gives CASSERQGVRHEQYF. The whole variable domain, filled in from reference TRBV19 and TRBJ2-7, reads DGGITQSPKYLFRKEGQNVTLSCEQNLNHDAMYWYRQDPGQGLRLIYYSQIVNDFQKGDIAEGYSVSREKKESFPLTVTSAQKNPTAFYLCASSERQGVRHEQYFGPGTRLTVT.

This chain uses TRBV7-6 with TRBJ2-3; D not certain. Germline V CDR1 and CDR2: SGHVS, FNYEAQ. The CDR3 runs 14 residues. Trimming pared 2 bases from V and 3 bases from J, leaving 9 bases between. The CDR3 loop is CASSLKVRTDTQYF. The CDR3, as DNA: TGTGCCAGCAGCTTAAAAGTTCGAACAGATACGCAGTATTTT.

In its sample, this clone was seen once. This chain uses TRBV5-1 with TRBJ1-2; 7 bases agree with TRBD1. Germline CDR1 and CDR2: SGHRS and YFSETQ. There are 15 residues in the CDR3. The ends lost 4 bases at V and 5 bases at J; junction bases unmatched: 11. CDR3 DNA sequence: TGCGCCAGCAGCGAGGGACAGCCGGACCCTTATGGCTACACCTTC. The encoded protein is CASSEGQPDPYGYTF.

The rearrangement joins TRBV7-5 to TRBJ2-4; TRBD2 is the table's D call, not checked against the DNA. TRBV7-5 is tagged as a pseudogene. The CDR3 has 14 residues. CDR3 DNA sequence: TGTGCCGGGGGGGTAGACTGGGGCAAAAACATTCAGTACTTC. Translating gives CAGGVDWGKNIQYF.

The V call is TRBV6-5, the J call TRBJ2-5, with 11 bases that match TRBD1. CDR1 and CDR2 from the germline V gene are MNHEY and SVGAGI. The junction had 9 bases not matched to a gene; V was cut back by 6 bases and J by 6 bases. This CDR3 spans 15 amino acids. The CDR3 coding sequence is TGTGCCAGCAGCCCAAGGACAGGGGGCACGAAGACCCAGTACTTC. Translated, it gives CASSPRTGGTKTQYF.

The V gene is TRBV19, the J gene TRBJ2-3, with 10 bases lining up with TRBD2. The CDR3 loop spans 15 amino acids. V trimming: 10 bases; J trimming: 1 base; junction bases outside the gene matches: 8. Germline V gene data show CDR1 as LNHDA and CDR2 as SQIVND (reference sequence). CDR3 amino acids: CATLPSGRGTDTQYF. CDR3 nucleotide sequence: TGTGCCACCCTCCCTAGCGGGAGAGGCACAGATACGCAGTATTTT.

The rearrangement links TRBV4-1 to TRBJ1-2; D call uncertain. The CDR3 totals 14 residues. The ends were cut back, 5 bases at V and 7 bases at J, with 17 bases in the middle. Germline values: CDR1 MGHRA, CDR2 YSYEKL. This CDR3 reads CASSAATPGPGYTF. The DNA of the CDR3 is TGCGCCAGCAGCGCCGCAACCCCCGGGCCTGGCTACACCTTC.

This chain connects TRBV6-5 to TRBJ2-7; TRBD2 matches 8 bases. The germline V gene encodes CDR1 MNHEY and CDR2 SVGAGI. V lost 5 bases to trimming and J lost 2 bases; unmatched junction nucleotides: 8. CDR3 length equals 15 residues. As DNA, the CDR3 is TGTGCCAGCAGTATTTACGCGGGAGGTACCTACGAGCAGTACTTC. Amino acids: CASSIYAGGTYEQYF.

The chain combines TRBV9 with TRBJ2-2; 11 bases are shared with TRBD1. CDR1 and CDR2 from the germline V gene are SGDLS and YYNGEE. The CDR3 runs 16 residues. Trimming removed 2 bases from V and 5 bases from J; junction bases left unmatched: 5. The CDR3 coding sequence is TGTGCCAGCAGCGTTGGGACAGGGGGTTGGACCGGGGAGCTGTTTTTT. It codes for CASSVGTGGWTGELFF. The full variable domain, completed using reference TRBV9 and TRBJ2-2, is DSGVTQTPKHLITATGQRVTLRCSPRSGDLSVYWYQQSLDQGLQFLIQYYNGEERAKGNILERFSAQQFPDLHSELNLSSLELGDSALYFCASSVGTGGWTGELFFGEGSRLTVL.

The chain recombines TRBV10-3 with TRBJ1-1, with D possibly being TRBD1 (6 bases). Trimming left V 11 bases short and J 3 bases short, with 16 bases between. Germline CDR1 is ENHRY and CDR2 is SYGVKD. CDR3 length equals 13 residues. Written as DNA, the CDR3 is TGTGCCGTCCGCAGGGGACGGGACACTGAAGCTTTCTTT. Protein product: CAVRRGRDTEAFF.

V and J are TRBV27 and TRBJ2-7, with D tentatively TRBD1 (6 bases). The germline V gene has CDR1 MNHEY and CDR2 SMNVEV (reference sequence). Trimming took off 6 bases at V and 6 bases at J, with 18 bases between the two ends. CDR3 size: 14 residues. CDR3 amino acids: CASSLQGNSVEQYF. CDR3 nucleotide sequence: TGTGCCAGCAGCCTCCAGGGGAACTCGGTCGAGCAGTACTTC.

On this clone: The junction differs from germline at one of its ends, possibly a read error. The chain uses TRBV9 and TRBJ2-2; D possibly uses TRBD1 or TRBD2 (5 bases each). The germline CDR1 and CDR2 sequences are SGDLS and YYNGEE. CDR3 size: 13 residues. The CDR3 sequence: CASSSAGTGELFF. In nucleotides, the CDR3 is TGTGCCAGCAGCTCCGCCGGGACCGGTGAGCTGTTTTTT.

This chain uses TRBV7-6 with TRBJ2-7; 10 bases align to TRBD2. The CDR3 has 17 residues. Trimming at V came to 1 base and at J to 4 bases, leaving 10 bases not matched to a gene. The V gene's germline CDR1 is SGHVS and CDR2 FNYEAQ. CDR3: CASSLGPPGLADYEQYF. The CDR3 DNA reads TGTGCCAGCAGCTTAGGCCCGCCCGGACTAGCGGATTACGAGCAGTACTTC.

This clone has a single count. The genes are TRBV2 and TRBJ1-2; TRBD1 might be the D (5 bases). The V and J ends lost 7 bases and 4 bases respectively, with 13 bases between them. The CDR3 is 13 residues long. Germline CDR1 SNHLY, CDR2 FYNNEI. DNA for the CDR3: TGTGCCAGCACCTCAGGGACCTTCTATGGCTACACCTTC. Translating it yields CASTSGTFYGYTF.

CDR3 nucleotides: TGTGCCAGCAGCCCGATGGGCAGGGGGCTGGTTCTGTCCTCCTACGAGCAGTACTTC. Amino acid sequence: CASSPMGRGLVLSSYEQYF. This sequence joins TRBV27 and TRBJ2-7, with 8 bases fitting TRBD1. The CDR3 is 19 residues long. V lost 6 bases to trimming and J lost 0 bases; unmatched junction nucleotides: 19. In germline, CDR1 is MNHEY, CDR2 SMNVEV (reference sequence).

The V gene is TRBV4-3, the J gene TRBJ2-3; D remains ambiguous. Germline CDR1 LGHNA, CDR2 YSLEER. V was trimmed by 1 base and J by 3 bases, leaving 14 bases between them. The CDR3 length is 16 residues. The CDR3 reads CASSQGASFKTDTQYF. CDR3 DNA sequence: TGCGCCAGCAGCCAAGGGGCTAGTTTTAAGACAGATACGCAGTATTTT.